One and the same sample provided the 5 T cell receptor beta chains below, sequenced in a study of response to subunit inactivated influenza vaccine. TCRdb processed the RT-PCR reads anew with MiXCR; each CDR3 protein has one entry. The table has roughly 700,000 distinct CDR3 sequences, around a sixth seen once. Here the sequenced sample was PBMCs from blood, taken 11 to 12 days after vaccination. Receptor source: a man aged 50 or older who received an inactivated influenza vaccine.

With respect to this clonotype: A read error is likely, as this CDR3 ends without the conserved phenylalanine or tryptophan. The V call is TRBV15, the J call TRBJ1-1; TRBD1 matches at 11 bases. Germline CDR1 LNHNV, CDR2 YYDKDF (reference sequence). This CDR3 contains 17 residues. Trimming took 0 bases from V and 9 from J; bases not matched to a gene: 12. CDR3: CATSREFLTGQGDQAFL. CDR3 DNA: TGTGCCACCAGCAGAGAATTTCTGACGGGACAGGGGGACCAAGCTTTCCTT.

This clonotype was observed a single time. Just one base apart from a much larger clone, this may be a read error. V and J are TRBV7-2 and TRBJ2-5; 7 nucleotides align to TRBD2. The CDR3 consists of 15 residues. The germline gives CDR1 SGHTA, CDR2 FQGNSA. CDR3 DNA sequence: TGTGTCAGCAGCTTAGCGGGCATTTATTACGAGACCCAGTACTTC. The encoded protein is CVSSLAGIYYETQYF.

The chain has TRBV9 and TRBJ2-5; D is ambiguous. CDR3 length equals 12 residues. Trimming stripped 3 bases from V and 4 bases from J, with 7 bases between. Germline CDR1 SGDLS, CDR2 YYNGEE. The CDR3 coding sequence is TGTGCCAGCAGCGGACCCCGAGAGACCCAGTACTTC. Residues: CASSGPRETQYF.

The chain joins TRBV7-2 to TRBJ2-3; D possibly uses TRBD1 or TRBD2 (6 bases each). The germline gives CDR1 SGHTA, CDR2 FQGNSA. V lost 0 bases to trimming and J lost 0 bases, with 10 bases between them. This CDR3 has 16 residues. The CDR3 nucleotides are TGTGCCAGCAGCTTAGCCCCGGGGGCCAGCACAGATACGCAGTATTTT. Its translation is CASSLAPGASTDTQYF.

The rearrangement joins TRBV19 to TRBJ2-1; TRBD2 matches 13 bases. There are 17 residues in the CDR3. Germline assignment: CDR1 LNHDA and CDR2 SQIVND (reference sequence). Losses at the gene ends were 6 bases for V and 1 base for J; bases not matched to a gene: 6. The CDR3: CASRRTSGSVSYNEQFF. CDR3 bases: TGTGCCAGTAGAAGGACTAGCGGGAGTGTGTCCTACAATGAGCAGTTCTTC.